The 26 T cell receptor beta chains below all came from one sample that was sequenced in a study of cytomegalovirus exposure and HLA in healthy donors. This PCR relied on a set of 60 Vbeta primers and 13 Jbeta primers. Only in-frame clones appear in the TCRdb table, and some are missing; sequencing was by immunoSEQ multiplex PCR. Among approximately 67,000 clones listed, over 75% were seen once. The sequenced sample consisted of PBMCs. These receptors were collected from a woman between 25 and 40 years old in good health and CMV-seropositive.

The chain joins TRBV2 to TRBJ2-5; 9 bases are shared with TRBD1. V shed 5 bases, J shed 2 bases, and the junction held 6 bases outside the gene matches. The CDR3 contains 15 residues. In germline, CDR1 is SNHLY, CDR2 FYNNEI. For the CDR3, the DNA is TGTGCCAGCAGTAAGGACAGGGGAGATCAAGAGACCCAGTACTTC. Amino acids: CASSKDRGDQETQYF.

The chain has TRBV10-2 and TRBJ2-5, with a possible D match to TRBD2 (6 bases). This CDR3 has 14 residues. V was trimmed by 7 bases and J by 3 bases, leaving 15 bases between them. Germline V gene sequence: CDR1 WSHSY, CDR2 SAAADI. The CDR3 DNA is TGCGCCAGCATTCCGGGTGGCGGGGAAGAGACCCAGTACTTC. Amino acids: CASIPGGGEETQYF.

The chain joins TRBV4-1 to TRBJ1-2, with 7 nucleotides matching TRBD1. This CDR3 contains 15 residues. Per germline, CDR1 MGHRA and CDR2 YSYEKL. V trimming: 1 base; J trimming: 4 bases; junction bases outside the gene matches: 6. Here the CDR3 reads CASSQATGTFYGYTF. The DNA for the CDR3 is TGCGCCAGCAGCCAAGCGACAGGGACGTTCTATGGCTACACCTTC.

This chain connects TRBV27 to TRBJ2-3; 10 bases match TRBD1. Germline CDR1 and CDR2: MNHEY and SMNVEV (reference sequence). Trimming removed 5 bases from V and 4 bases from J; junction bases left unmatched: 9. The CDR3 runs to 16 residues. The CDR3 here is CASSPAPGQGSDTQYF. CDR3 bases: TGTGCCAGCAGTCCGGCCCCGGGACAGGGGTCAGATACGCAGTATTTT.

The rearrangement links TRBV7-9 to TRBJ1-4; a possible D gene is TRBD1 (6 bases). Germline CDR1 SEHNR, CDR2 FQNEAQ (reference sequence). The CDR3 has 15 amino acids. Trimming cost V 4 bases and J 3 bases, with 12 bases left between them. For the CDR3, the DNA is TGTGCCAGCAGCTCCAGGGGAATATCTAATGAAAAACTGTTTTTT. This sequence encodes CASSSRGISNEKLFF. The entire variable domain, with the rest obtained from reference TRBV7-9 and TRBJ1-4, is as follows: DTGVSQNPRHKITKRGQNVTFRCDPISEHNRLYWYRQTLGQGPEFLTYFQNEAQLEKSRLLSDRFSAERPKGSFSTLEIQRTEQGDSAMYLCASSSRGISNEKLFFGSGTQLSVL.

The chain employs TRBV30 and TRBJ1-2; D is possibly TRBD1 (5 bases). Germline V lookup: CDR1 GTSNPN, CDR2 SVGIG (reference sequence). This CDR3 is 12 amino acids long. Trimming shortened V by 0 bases and J by 4 bases, and 6 bases separated the two germline ends. CDR3 residues: CAWSVGGYGYTF. CDR3 DNA sequence: TGTGCCTGGAGTGTGGGGGGCTATGGCTACACCTTC.

The chain joins TRBV27 to TRBJ2-3, with 10 nucleotides matching TRBD2. V lost 0 bases to trimming and J lost 0 bases; unmatched junction nucleotides: 0. CDR3 length equals 16 residues. The germline V gene has CDR1 MNHEY and CDR2 SMNVEV (reference sequence). CDR3: CASSLSTSGSTDTQYF. The CDR3 nucleotides are TGTGCCAGCAGTTTATCGACTAGCGGGAGCACAGATACGCAGTATTTT.

V is TRBV27 and J is TRBJ1-2; a weak D match, TRBD1 (5 bases). Germline lookup yields CDR1 MNHEY and CDR2 SMNVEV (reference sequence). Trimming shortened V by 2 bases and J by 4 bases, and 8 bases separated the two germline ends. The CDR3 spans 13 residues. The CDR3 loop is CASSLQGGYGYTF. CDR3 in DNA: TGTGCCAGCAGTTTACAGGGAGGCTATGGCTACACCTTC.

This clone was observed a handful of times. The chain combines TRBV10-1 with TRBJ2-7; maybe TRBD2 (7 bases). CDR1 WNHNN and CDR2 SYGVQD come from the germline V gene (reference sequence). This CDR3 comprises 12 residues. V lost 10 bases and J lost 5, with 15 bases in between. CDR3 DNA: TGCGCCACTGGGAGGGGGGGAAACGAGCAGTACTTC. It translates to CATGRGGNEQYF.

The chain uses TRBV10-3 and TRBJ2-7; unclear D gene. The germline V gene encodes CDR1 ENHRY and CDR2 SYGVKD. This CDR3 is built from 13 residues. Trimming pared 0 bases from V and 4 bases from J, leaving 7 bases between. CDR3 bases: TGTGCCATCAGTGAGTCACCGGGTTACGAGCAGTACTTC. It encodes CAISESPGYEQYF.

The chain joins TRBV27 to TRBJ2-5; 8 bases are a match to TRBD2. With V trimmed by 3 bases and J by 10 bases, 10 bases remained unmatched. Germline V gene sequence: CDR1 MNHEY, CDR2 SMNVEV (reference sequence). The CDR3 loop spans 14 amino acids. CDR3 residues: CASSFGTSESGQYF. CDR3 DNA: TGTGCCAGCAGTTTTGGGACTAGTGAGAGTGGCCAGTACTTC.

This clone was counted between two and nine times. The genes are TRBV5-6 and TRBJ2-3; D uncertain. Germline V gene data show CDR1 as SGHDT and CDR2 as YYEEEE. V shed 3 bases and J shed 2 bases, with 13 bases lying between them. CDR3 size: 15 residues. The CDR3 nucleotides read TGTGCCAGCAGCTCGGTCACCCCATACACAGATACGCAGTATTTT. It specifies CASSSVTPYTDTQYF.

The chain joins TRBV5-1 to TRBJ1-2, with 11 bases fitting TRBD1. This CDR3 spans 14 amino acids. Germline assignment: CDR1 SGHRS and CDR2 YFSETQ. The V gene end was trimmed by 4 bases and the J gene end by 6 bases; junction bases not matched to a gene: 5. The CDR3 loop reads CASSRLGQGDGYTF. Written as DNA, the CDR3 is TGCGCCAGCAGCCGCCTGGGACAGGGGGATGGCTACACCTTC.

The chain employs TRBV30 and TRBJ1-1, with 7 bases that match TRBD1. Germline CDR1 reads GTSNPN; CDR2 reads SVGIG (reference sequence). The CDR3 has 14 amino acids. Trimming removed 1 base from V and 1 base from J; junction bases left unmatched: 3. CDR3 coding DNA: TGTGCCTGGAGTGGACAGGGCCCGAACACTGAAGCTTTCTTT. Translating gives CAWSGQGPNTEAFF.

This rearrangement joins TRBV4-2 to TRBJ2-1; 8 nucleotides match TRBD1. J gave up 8 bases and V 1 base, and 7 bases lay outside the gene matches. The CDR3 has 15 residues. Germline-derived CDR1 and CDR2 are LGHNA and YNFKEQ. CDR3 nucleotides: TGTGCCAGCAGCCAAGGGCAGGGGGCAAGCTATGAGCAGTTCTTC. It is translated as CASSQGQGASYEQFF.

V usage is TRBV18 and J usage is TRBJ2-1; D gene uncertain. The germline gives CDR1 KGHSH, CDR2 LQKENI. Trimming shortened V by 5 bases and J by 1 base, and 6 bases separated the two germline ends. CDR3 length equals 13 residues. CDR3 loop: CASSIVSYNEQFF. The CDR3 DNA follows: TGTGCCAGCTCAATCGTTTCCTACAATGAGCAGTTCTTC.

The CDR3 DNA follows: TGTGCCAGCAGCGAGAGTAGAGAGACCCAGTACTTC. Residues: CASSESRETQYF. The gene calls are TRBV7-9 and TRBJ2-5; no firm D call. Germline lookup yields CDR1 SEHNR and CDR2 FQNEAQ (reference sequence). This CDR3 contains 12 residues. Trimming took 5 bases from V and 4 from J, leaving 8 bases between them.

The chain uses TRBV19 and TRBJ1-2, with D possibly being TRBD1 (5 bases). This CDR3 comprises 13 residues. The ends were cut back, 7 bases at V and 10 bases at J, with 19 bases in the middle. The V gene's germline CDR1 is LNHDA and CDR2 SQIVND (reference sequence). Here the CDR3 DNA reads TGTGCCAGTAACCCAGGGAAGGGATTTTACTACACCTTC. It encodes CASNPGKGFYYTF.

The rearrangement links TRBV6-6 to TRBJ1-2; D is uncertain. This CDR3 contains 13 residues. Germline CDR1 is MNHNY and CDR2 is SVGAGI (reference sequence). V gave up 5 bases and J gave up 2 bases, with 9 bases separating them. The CDR3 sequence is CASSTDINYGYTF. DNA of the CDR3: TGTGCCAGCAGTACTGACATCAACTATGGCTACACCTTC.

Here the CDR3 reads CAISDSGLAGKGDTQYF. The DNA for the CDR3 is TGTGCCATCAGTGACTCCGGACTAGCGGGGAAGGGAGATACGCAGTATTTT. V gene TRBV10-3 combines with J gene TRBJ2-3; 12 bases fit TRBD2. Germline V gene lookup returns CDR1 ENHRY and CDR2 SYGVKD. J gave up 5 bases and V 3 bases, and 9 bases lay outside the gene matches. There are 17 residues in the CDR3.

V gene TRBV9 combines with J gene TRBJ2-1, with unresolved D. Germline V gene sequence: CDR1 SGDLS, CDR2 YYNGEE. The CDR3 length is 14 residues. Trimming cost V 4 bases and J 2 bases, with 10 bases left between them. This chain's CDR3 is CASSPRQAYNEQFF. Written as DNA, the CDR3 is TGTGCCAGCAGCCCCCGGCAGGCCTACAATGAGCAGTTCTTC.

The chain links TRBV6-1 to TRBJ1-2; D is uncertain. The CDR3 sequence is 12 residues long. V dropped 4 bases and J dropped 2 bases, with 5 bases sitting between them. The germline V gene has CDR1 MNHNS and CDR2 SASEGT. CDR3 coding DNA: TGTGCCAGCAGTGGTCAGAACTATGGCTACACCTTC. Amino acids: CASSGQNYGYTF.

The chain couples TRBV5-6 to TRBJ2-5; TRBD2 aligns across 7 bases. Germline values: CDR1 SGHDT, CDR2 YYEEEE. The CDR3 length is 16 residues. V gave up 2 bases and J gave up 10 bases; unmatched junction bases: 17. The CDR3 DNA sequence: TGTGCCAGCAGCTTTGGCCGGCGGGCTAGCGGAATGGGCCAGTACTTC. This sequence encodes CASSFGRRASGMGQYF.

V and J are TRBV29-1 and TRBJ1-2; tentatively, D is TRBD1 (5 bases). The CDR3 contains 13 residues. From germline, CDR1 is SQVTM and CDR2 ANQGSEA. V was shortened by 3 bases and J by 7 bases, with 15 bases between the two germline ends. CDR3 protein: CSVDLTGSGGYTF. The CDR3 DNA reads TGCAGCGTTGACCTTACAGGTTCGGGTGGCTACACCTTC. Drawing the rest from reference TRBV29-1 and TRBJ1-2, the complete variable domain is SAVISQKPSRDICQRGTSLTIQCQVDSQVTMMFWYRQQPGQSLTLIATANQGSEATYESGFVIDKFPISRPNLTFSTLTVSNMSPEDSSIYLCSVDLTGSGGYTFGSGTRLTVV.

V gene TRBV9 combines with J gene TRBJ2-1; 13 nucleotides line up with TRBD2. The germline V gene has CDR1 SGDLS and CDR2 YYNGEE. This CDR3 is 16 amino acids long. Trimming took 3 bases from V and 9 from J; bases not matched to a gene: 9. Written as DNA, the CDR3 is TGTGCCAGCAGCGGTACAGGACTAGCGGGAGAAGTTGAGCAGTTCTTC. Translation: CASSGTGLAGEVEQFF.

The chain uses TRBV6-1 and TRBJ1-5; 12 bases map to TRBD1. With 2 bases clipped from V and 6 bases from J, the junction kept 5 bases outside the gene matches. Looked up from germline, CDR1 is MNHNS and CDR2 is SASEGT. The CDR3 has 16 residues. CDR3 DNA: TGTGCCAGCAGTGAAAGGGGACAGGGGGCTGGTCAGCCCCAGCATTTT. Its protein is CASSERGQGAGQPQHF.